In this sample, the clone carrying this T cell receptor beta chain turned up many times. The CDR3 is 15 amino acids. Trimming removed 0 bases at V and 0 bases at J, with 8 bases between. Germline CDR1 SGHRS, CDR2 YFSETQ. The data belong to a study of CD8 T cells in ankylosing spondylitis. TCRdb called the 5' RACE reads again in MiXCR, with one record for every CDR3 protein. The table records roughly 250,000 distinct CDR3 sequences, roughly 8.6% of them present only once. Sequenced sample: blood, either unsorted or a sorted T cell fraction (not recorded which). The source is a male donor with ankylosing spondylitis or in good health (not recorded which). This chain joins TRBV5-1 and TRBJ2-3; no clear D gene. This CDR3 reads CASSLAEVSTDTQYF. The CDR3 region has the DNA TGCGCCAGCAGCTTGGCCGAGGTTAGCACAGATACGCAGTATTTT.